These T cell receptor beta chains were read from a single sample in a study of Tregs in tolerant kidney transplant recipients. Assay used: immunoSEQ multiplex PCR; TCRdb lists only in-frame clones, some missing. The sample holds 70,000 to 95,000 clones, roughly 90% seen once. Sequencing used Tregs from blood, obtained before the transplant. Receptors were obtained from a human donor who received a combined kidney and bone marrow transplant. Both conserved end residues are part of each CDR3. Not every row has a clone size; where given, it reads once, few, many or a size class.

abundance: NA
j_gene: TRBJ1-5
v_gene: TRBV5-6
CDR3aa: CASSLGGVSNQPQHF

abundance: NA
j_gene: TRBJ2-1
v_gene: TRBV28
CDR3aa: CASSLWAGGYNEQFF

abundance: NA
j_gene: TRBJ2-2
v_gene: TRBV5-4
CDR3aa: CASSLGGQGAPSTGELFF

abundance: NA
j_gene: TRBJ2-2
v_gene: TRBV11-3
CDR3aa: CASSLDSAPTGELFF

abundance: NA
j_gene: TRBJ2-3
v_gene: TRBV5-1
CDR3aa: CASSLGAGLGDTQYF

abundance: NA
j_gene: TRBJ2-7
v_gene: TRBV29-1
CDR3aa: CSVETGTGEEEQYF

abundance: NA
j_gene: TRBJ2-1
v_gene: TRBV7-2
CDR3aa: CASSFQGQANNEQFF

abundance: NA
j_gene: TRBJ2-1
v_gene: TRBV19
CDR3aa: CASSRLLAVSSYNEQFF

abundance: NA
j_gene: TRBJ1-5
v_gene: TRBV19
CDR3aa: CASGLSRGGQPQHF

abundance: NA
j_gene: TRBJ1-4
v_gene: TRBV2
CDR3aa: CASSKTGGDGEKLFF

abundance: NA
j_gene: TRBJ2-3
v_gene: TRBV5-4
CDR3aa: CASSLGGLAGNTDTQYF

abundance: once
j_gene: TRBJ1-1
v_gene: TRBV7-2
CDR3aa: CASSMKRGAFF

abundance: NA
j_gene: TRBJ2-5
v_gene: TRBV7-9
CDR3aa: CASSSPIQAGGTQYF

abundance: NA
j_gene: TRBJ1-2
v_gene: TRBV5-6
CDR3aa: CASSLSGWAGVNYGYTF

abundance: NA
j_gene: TRBJ2-3
v_gene: TRBV18
CDR3aa: CASSPPSSLTDTQYF

abundance: NA
j_gene: TRBJ2-5
v_gene: TRBV5-5
CDR3aa: CASSLKDRDWETQYF

abundance: NA
j_gene: TRBJ2-1
v_gene: TRBV28
CDR3aa: CASTQRGNEQFF

abundance: NA
j_gene: TRBJ1-5
v_gene: TRBV2
CDR3aa: CASNPGGQYSNQPQHF

abundance: NA
j_gene: TRBJ1-4
v_gene: TRBV29-1
CDR3aa: CSVEGAGGEKLFF

abundance: few
j_gene: TRBJ2-7
v_gene: TRBV5-6
CDR3aa: CANNSRGGRLSYEQYF

abundance: NA
j_gene: TRBJ1-4
v_gene: TRBV5-1
CDR3aa: CASSKPDTNNEKLFF

abundance: NA
j_gene: TRBJ2-7
v_gene: TRBV6-6
CDR3aa: CASSYSDRDHEQYF

abundance: NA
j_gene: TRBJ2-3
v_gene: TRBV7-2
CDR3aa: CASSLGASGRNGDTQYF

abundance: NA
j_gene: TRBJ2-1
v_gene: TRBV5-1
CDR3aa: CASSLVPSGNNEQFF

abundance: once
j_gene: TRBJ2-1
v_gene: TRBV18
CDR3aa: CASSPGPPLNEQFF

abundance: NA
j_gene: TRBJ2-4
v_gene: TRBV6-1
CDR3aa: CASRDGGLTKNIQYF

abundance: NA
j_gene: TRBJ1-2
v_gene: TRBV9
CDR3aa: CASSGRQAGAGYGYTF

abundance: NA
j_gene: TRBJ2-1
v_gene: TRBV5-4
CDR3aa: CASSLGGGRGPYNEQFF